The next 32 T cell receptor beta chains were all read from a single sample in a study of human versus mouse CDR3 diversity and MHC coevolution. TCRdb keeps only in-frame clones here, not all; method: immunoSEQ multiplex PCR. The table has more than 55,000 clones, approximately 94% seen once. Material: naive CD4+ T cells from blood. Noted subset: CD45RO-negative CD62L-positive naive CD4 T cells. These receptors were obtained from a person aged 55 to 70 in good health.

The gene calls are TRBV9 and TRBJ2-7; 10 nucleotides line up with TRBD1. Germline-derived CDR1 and CDR2 are SGDLS and YYNGEE. There are 14 residues in the CDR3. The junction had 7 bases not matched to a gene; V was cut back by 3 bases and J by 7 bases. CDR3 nucleotide sequence: TGTGCCAGCAGCGCAAGACAGGGGGCGCGTGAGCAGTACTTC. Protein sequence: CASSARQGAREQYF.

The chain combines TRBV2 with TRBJ2-3; 7 bases match TRBD2. Germline values: CDR1 SNHLY, CDR2 FYNNEI. Trimming took 2 bases from V and 0 from J; bases not matched to a gene: 2. This CDR3 region has 15 residues. The CDR3 spells CASSELRGSTDTQYF. CDR3 bases: TGTGCCAGCAGTGAATTGCGGGGGAGCACAGATACGCAGTATTTT.

This chain links TRBV19 with TRBJ1-2, with D maybe TRBD1 (6 bases). Trimming stripped 5 bases from V and 1 base from J, with 11 bases between. Germline CDR1 LNHDA, CDR2 SQIVND (reference sequence). The CDR3 consists of 14 residues. CDR3 DNA sequence: TGTGCCAGTAGTCTGGACAGTTTTAACTATGGCTACACCTTC. Protein: CASSLDSFNYGYTF.

The CDR3 loop reads CASSLTGLLAGGYNEQFF. As DNA, the CDR3 is TGTGCCAGCAGCTTAACGGGGCTACTAGCGGGAGGGTACAATGAGCAGTTCTTC. This sequence joins TRBV7-3 and TRBJ2-1, with 13 bases that match TRBD2. J gave up 4 bases and V 0 bases, and 6 bases lay outside the gene matches. CDR3 length equals 18 residues. Germline assignment: CDR1 SGHTA and CDR2 FQGTGA.

This sequence joins TRBV2 and TRBJ1-6, with D possibly TRBD1 on 5 matching bases. Germline assignment: CDR1 SNHLY and CDR2 FYNNEI. This CDR3 has 13 amino acids. The V end lost 8 bases, the J end lost 9 bases, and 14 bases lay between the germline ends. This CDR3 reads CASSPGMSSPLHF. DNA for the CDR3: TGTGCCAGCTCTCCAGGGATGAGTTCACCCCTCCACTTT.

The gene calls are TRBV5-1 and TRBJ2-3; unclear D gene. Germline V CDR1 and CDR2: SGHRS, YFSETQ. There are 13 residues in the CDR3. V was shortened by 3 bases and J by 6 bases, with 11 bases between the two germline ends. Here the CDR3 DNA reads TGCGCCAGCAGCTCTCGCCCTCGGGATACGCAGTATTTT. Translated: CASSSRPRDTQYF.

This clone was observed a handful of times. V usage is TRBV15 and J usage is TRBJ2-3; D perhaps matches TRBD2 (6 bases). CDR1 is LNHNV and CDR2 is YYDKDF in the germline V gene (reference sequence). The CDR3 loop spans 17 amino acids. Between the trimmed V and J ends, which lost 1 base and 0 bases, there was a span of 14 bases. CDR3 sequence reads: CATSRVVGTYSTDTQYF. The CDR3 DNA is TGTGCCACCAGCAGAGTAGTGGGGACTTATAGCACAGATACGCAGTATTTT. The complete variable domain, with remaining parts taken from reference TRBV15 and TRBJ2-3, reads DAMVIQNPRYQVTQFGKPVTLSCSQTLNHNVMYWYQQKSSQAPKLLFHYYDKDFNNEADTPDNFQSRRPNTSFCFLDIRSPGLGDTAMYLCATSRVVGTYSTDTQYFGPGTRLTVL.

The V and J genes are TRBV19 and TRBJ2-5; TRBD2 agrees at 14 bases. The CDR3 runs 18 residues. Trimming took 5 bases from V and 4 from J; bases not matched to a gene: 12. Germline loops: CDR1 LNHDA, CDR2 SQIVND (reference sequence). The CDR3 nucleotides are TGTGCCAGTAGTCCCAGACTAGCGGGAGGGAGTGCCAGAGAGACCCAGTACTTC. Protein: CASSPRLAGGSARETQYF.

Here the CDR3 reads CASSQDRSSSGTDTQYF. The CDR3 DNA reads as TGCGCCAGCAGCCAAGATAGGTCTAGCAGTGGCACAGATACGCAGTATTTT. The gene calls are TRBV4-1 and TRBJ2-3; possibly TRBD2 for D (5 bases). V was cut by 0 bases and J by 1 base, with 14 bases left in between. The CDR3 loop spans 17 amino acids. Germline CDR1 reads MGHRA; CDR2 reads YSYEKL.

The chain is built from TRBV7-7 and TRBJ2-5; 7 bases are shared with TRBD1. Near its end, the DNA agrees better with TRBJ2-7, so the J call may be wrong. Germline V gene lookup returns CDR1 SSHAT and CDR2 FNYEAQ (reference sequence). This CDR3 has 13 residues. The CDR3: CASSPQGAYEQYF. The CDR3 DNA reads as TGTGCCAGCAGTCCCCAGGGGGCCTACGAGCAGTACTTC.

This rearrangement joins TRBV6-5 to TRBJ1-5; D is ambiguous. The CDR3 is 14 residues long. Germline V CDR1 and CDR2: MNHEY, SVGAGI. The ends were cut back, 0 bases at V and 2 bases at J, with 5 bases in the middle. This CDR3 is CASSYSSGNQPQHF. In DNA form, the CDR3 reads TGTGCCAGCAGTTACTCCTCGGGCAATCAGCCCCAGCATTTT.

The chain couples TRBV11-2 to TRBJ2-5; TRBD2 aligns across 7 bases. The J call may be faulty, since TRBJ2-7 better matches the DNA end. The CDR3 is made up of 15 amino acids. Germline V lookup: CDR1 SGHAT, CDR2 FQNNGV. The CDR3 region is CASSFPASGSYEQYF. In DNA form, the CDR3 reads TGTGCCAGCAGCTTCCCCGCTAGCGGCTCCTACGAGCAGTACTTC.

The V and J genes are TRBV27 and TRBJ1-2, with a weak D call TRBD1 (5 bases). Germline V lookup: CDR1 MNHEY, CDR2 SMNVEV (reference sequence). Trimming pared 5 bases from V and 8 bases from J, leaving 18 bases between. This CDR3 spans 14 amino acids. The CDR3 region has the DNA TGTGCCAGCAGTCCACGGGGGTCTCGAGGCGGCTACACCTTC. It is translated as CASSPRGSRGGYTF.

This chain links TRBV7-6 with TRBJ1-2, with a tentative D call TRBD1 (6 bases). This CDR3 comprises 14 residues. From germline, CDR1 is SGHVS and CDR2 FNYEAQ. The V gene lost 5 bases and the J gene lost 3 bases, with 13 bases spanning the gap. The CDR3 DNA reads as TGTGCCAGCAGCCCAGCGGGGGGCGACTATGGCTACACCTTC. This encodes CASSPAGGDYGYTF.

This clone was counted between two and nine times. The chain joins TRBV19 to TRBJ1-4; 9 bases fit TRBD1. Germline assignment: CDR1 LNHDA and CDR2 SQIVND (reference sequence). This CDR3 contains 15 residues. V gave up 5 bases and J gave up 8 bases; unmatched junction bases: 9. The CDR3 spells CASSPPGQGREKLFF. CDR3 DNA sequence: TGTGCCAGTAGTCCCCCGGGACAGGGACGAGAAAAACTGTTTTTT.

The chain is built from TRBV19 and TRBJ2-5; 8 nucleotides align to TRBD2. The trim removed 4 bases at V and 5 bases at J, leaving 9 bases unmatched. CDR1 is LNHDA, CDR2 SQIVND, per germline (reference sequence). This CDR3 is built from 15 residues. CDR3 sequence: CASSNSAGGIETQYF. The CDR3 DNA is TGTGCCAGTAGTAACTCGGCGGGAGGTATCGAGACCCAGTACTTC.

The chain employs TRBV7-3 and TRBJ2-3; 7 nucleotides align to TRBD2. Trimming took 2 bases from V and 4 from J; bases not matched to a gene: 3. Germline CDR1 is SGHTA and CDR2 is FQGTGA. CDR3 size: 14 residues. The CDR3 here is CASSLGRAADTQYF. CDR3 nucleotide sequence: TGTGCCAGCAGCTTAGGGAGGGCCGCAGATACGCAGTATTTT.

This clone was observed a handful of times. V usage is TRBV19 and J usage is TRBJ2-1; maybe TRBD2 (5 bases). Looked up from germline, CDR1 is LNHDA and CDR2 is SQIVND (reference sequence). Deletions cut 5 bases from V and 14 bases from J, with 13 bases between. CDR3 length: 11 amino acids. The CDR3 DNA is TGTGCCAGTAGTGAGAGCGGATCCGAGTTCTTC. Translation: CASSESGSEFF. The whole variable domain, filled in from reference TRBV19 and TRBJ2-1, reads DGGITQSPKYLFRKEGQNVTLSCEQNLNHDAMYWYRQDPGQGLRLIYYSQIVNDFQKGDIAEGYSVSREKKESFPLTVTSAQKNPTAFYLCASSESGSEFFGPGTRLTVL.

The V and J genes are TRBV19 and TRBJ2-7, with 9 bases identical to TRBD1. Trimming at V came to 6 bases and at J to 5 bases, leaving 17 bases not matched to a gene. CDR1 LNHDA and CDR2 SQIVND come from the germline V gene (reference sequence). The CDR3 is 17 amino acids. DNA of the CDR3: TGTGCCAGTAGCGGTAACAACCCGGGACAGGGAGCCCACGAGCAGTACTTC. Its protein is CASSGNNPGQGAHEQYF.

The chain combines TRBV6-1 with TRBJ2-7, with TRBD1 matching over 12 bases. Trimming cost V 5 bases and J 7 bases; bases outside gene matches: 9. The CDR3 has 15 residues. The germline V gene encodes CDR1 MNHNS and CDR2 SASEGT. The CDR3 nucleotides read TGTGCCAGCAGTTTTACCGGGACAGGGGGCGGAGAGCAGTACTTC. Its protein is CASSFTGTGGGEQYF.

The gene calls are TRBV5-1 and TRBJ2-3, with 11 bases aligning to TRBD2. Germline V gene lookup returns CDR1 SGHRS and CDR2 YFSETQ. With 2 bases clipped from V and 0 bases from J, the junction kept 2 bases outside the gene matches. This CDR3 contains 16 residues. The CDR3 sequence: CASSFLAGGSTDTQYF. DNA for the CDR3: TGCGCCAGCAGCTTTCTAGCGGGAGGTAGCACAGATACGCAGTATTTT.

The DNA for the CDR3 is TGTGCCAGTAGTTCTGACGGATCCCTACGGGAGCAGTACTTC. Translating it yields CASSSDGSLREQYF. This chain links TRBV19 with TRBJ2-5, with D perhaps matching TRBD2 (6 bases). V lost 5 bases to trimming and J lost 11 bases, with 21 bases between them. The CDR3 sequence is 14 residues long. Germline V CDR1 and CDR2: LNHDA, SQIVND (reference sequence).

In DNA, the CDR3 is TGTGCCAGCAGCCGCGCGACAGGGGTGGGGAATATGGTGTTTTTT. Translated: CASSRATGVGNMVFF. The rearrangement joins TRBV6-5 to TRBJ1-4, with 8 positions matching TRBD1. Per germline, CDR1 MNHEY and CDR2 SVGAGI. The J segment lost 15 bases and the V segment lost 6 bases, leaving 18 bases of the junction unmatched. CDR3 length equals 15 residues.

The rearrangement links TRBV5-1 to TRBJ2-1, with 8 bases identical to TRBD2. V was pared by 4 bases and J by 7 bases, with 7 bases of the junction left unmatched. The CDR3 has 14 amino acids. CDR1 SGHRS and CDR2 YFSETQ come from the germline V gene. The CDR3 region has the DNA TGCGCCAGCAGCGCCGGACTAGCAGAAAATGAGCAGTTCTTC. This gives the protein CASSAGLAENEQFF.

This chain joins TRBV6-5 and TRBJ2-7, with 10 bases lining up with TRBD1. Germline trimming cut 7 bases from V and 4 bases from J; bases unmatched to any gene: 4. CDR1 MNHEY and CDR2 SVGAGI come from the germline V gene. CDR3 length equals 13 residues. Written as DNA, the CDR3 is TGTGCCAGCACCCCGGGACAGGGGTACGAGCAGTACTTC. Amino acid sequence: CASTPGQGYEQYF.

V is TRBV2 and J is TRBJ2-3; 10 bases are a match to TRBD2. Germline trimming cut 8 bases from V and 2 bases from J; bases unmatched to any gene: 1. The CDR3 has 13 residues. The germline V gene encodes CDR1 SNHLY and CDR2 FYNNEI. The CDR3 reads CASGLADTDTQYF. The DNA for the CDR3 is TGTGCCAGCGGACTAGCGGACACAGATACGCAGTATTTT.

The chain has TRBV30 and TRBJ2-5; 12 bases map to TRBD1. V was pared by 1 base and J by 5 bases, with 11 bases of the junction left unmatched. Germline assignment: CDR1 GTSNPN and CDR2 SVGIG (reference sequence). The CDR3 contains 17 residues. The CDR3 coding sequence is TGTGCCTGGAGTGACTTCCGGGACAGGGGGCAGTCGGAGACCCAGTACTTC. This codes for CAWSDFRDRGQSETQYF.

The chain joins TRBV7-9 to TRBJ1-1; TRBD1 is a possible D gene (5 bases). From germline, CDR1 is SEHNR and CDR2 FQNEAQ (reference sequence). The CDR3 sequence is 13 residues long. The V and J ends lost 5 bases and 0 bases respectively, with 7 bases between them. The CDR3 loop reads CASSAGLNTEAFF. CDR3 sequence (DNA): TGTGCCAGCAGCGCGGGACTGAACACTGAAGCTTTCTTT.

V is TRBV11-3 and J is TRBJ2-7; the D is unclear. V was trimmed by 2 bases and J by 3 bases, leaving 8 bases between them. Germline V gene data show CDR1 as SGHNT and CDR2 as YENEEA. The CDR3 runs to 13 residues. This CDR3 is CASSLIVNYEQYF. CDR3 sequence (DNA): TGTGCCAGCAGCTTAATAGTCAACTACGAGCAGTACTTC.

The rearrangement links TRBV19 to TRBJ1-3; D gene unclear. In germline, CDR1 is LNHDA, CDR2 SQIVND (reference sequence). This CDR3 contains 15 residues. The V gene lost 0 bases and the J gene lost 0 bases, with 6 bases spanning the gap. CDR3 protein: CASSIDGGSGNTIYF. The CDR3, as DNA: TGTGCCAGTAGTATAGACGGTGGCTCTGGAAACACCATATATTTT.

The chain employs TRBV6-1 and TRBJ2-3; 8 nucleotides match TRBD1. This CDR3 is built from 16 residues. The V gene end was trimmed by 4 bases and the J gene end by 1 base; junction bases not matched to a gene: 7. The germline V gene encodes CDR1 MNHNS and CDR2 SASEGT. The CDR3 sequence is CASSGRRGQGTDTQYF. The CDR3 DNA reads TGTGCCAGCAGTGGCCGTCGGGGACAGGGCACAGATACGCAGTATTTT.

The chain links TRBV25-1 to TRBJ2-7, with 8 bases aligning to TRBD2. V shed 3 bases and J 3 bases; nucleotides not matched to a gene: 7. Germline V CDR1 and CDR2: MGHDK, SYGVNS. The CDR3 contains 15 residues. The CDR3 sequence: CASSDPYRGGYEQYF. CDR3 DNA sequence: TGTGCCAGCAGTGACCCGTATCGGGGGGGCTACGAGCAGTACTTC.